A single sample gave rise to the 30 T cell receptor beta chains below, sequenced in a study of untreated major depressive disorder. Sequencing was performed with immunoSEQ multiplex PCR; in TCRdb, only in-frame clones are kept and a portion is missing. The sample shows 20,000 to 25,000 clones, around 87% of them seen only once. Sequencing used CD4+ T cells from PBMCs. These receptors were collected from a woman aged 25 to 39 in good health.

This clone appeared a single time. The gene calls are TRBV5-8 and TRBJ2-1; 11 nucleotides agree with TRBD2. With 4 bases clipped from V and 6 bases from J, the junction kept 12 bases outside the gene matches. The CDR3 runs to 17 residues. CDR1 SGHTS and CDR2 YDEGEE come from the germline V gene. DNA for the CDR3: TGTGCCAGCAGCATCAGCCCCCCTAGCGGGGGGATCAATGAGCAGTTCTTC. Its translation is CASSISPPSGGINEQFF.

Turning to this clone: A junction end diverges from the germline sequence, so it may reflect a read error. The chain couples TRBV20-1 to TRBJ2-5, with unresolved D. CDR1 and CDR2 (germline): DFQATT, SNEGSKA (reference sequence). The CDR3 is 11 amino acids. CDR3 region: CSGEYQETQYF. CDR3 sequence (DNA): TGCAGTGGGGAATACCAGGAGACCCAGTACTTC.

This clone has just a few counts. The gene calls are TRBV15 and TRBJ1-2; the match to TRBD1 covers 7 bases. This CDR3 spans 14 amino acids. Trimming removed 9 bases from V and 8 bases from J; junction bases left unmatched: 15. CDR1 is LNHNV and CDR2 is YYDKDF in the germline V gene (reference sequence). The CDR3 nucleotides read TGTGCCACAACGACAGGGCCGGCATTAGGGGGCTACACCTTC. Amino acid sequence: CATTTGPALGGYTF.

This sequence joins TRBV7-2 and TRBJ1-2; D unclear. Germline V CDR1 and CDR2: SGHTA, FQGNSA. CDR3 length equals 11 residues. Trimming removed 5 bases from V and 3 bases from J, with 4 bases in between. The CDR3 coding sequence is TGTGCCAGCAGCATGTACTATGGCTACACCTTC. Protein product: CASSMYYGYTF. Variable domain in full (rest from reference TRBV7-2 and TRBJ1-2): GAGVSQSPSNKVTEKGKDVELRCDPISGHTALYWYRQSLGQGLEFLIYFQGNSAPDKSGLPSDRFSAERTGGSVSTLTIQRTQQEDSAVYLCASSMYYGYTFGSGTRLTVV.

V usage is TRBV28 and J usage is TRBJ2-6; tentatively, D is TRBD1 (5 bases). The CDR3 runs 17 residues. CDR1 is MDHEN, CDR2 SYDVKM, per germline. V lost 5 bases to trimming and J lost 1 base, with 15 bases between them. The chain's CDR3 is CASSPAGAHSGANVLTF. DNA for the CDR3: TGTGCCAGCAGTCCGGCTGGGGCGCATTCTGGGGCCAACGTCCTGACTTTC.

This clone was counted a single time. This same CDR3 is encoded by further DNA sequences in the sample. The gene calls are TRBV29-1 and TRBJ1-2, with a possible D match to TRBD1 (5 bases). V lost 4 bases to trimming and J lost 8 bases, with 11 bases between them. This CDR3 has 11 residues. Germline loops: CDR1 SQVTM, CDR2 ANQGSEA. The CDR3 nucleotides read TGCAGCGTTGGGGACCGGGGGGGCTACACCTTC. It yields the protein CSVGDRGGYTF.

The genes are TRBV28 and TRBJ1-2; D ambiguous. Germline V gene sequence: CDR1 MDHEN, CDR2 SYDVKM. Trimming pared 2 bases from V and 5 bases from J, leaving 9 bases between. The CDR3 is made up of 13 amino acids. As DNA, the CDR3 is TGTGCCAGCAGTTTAGTTTTGGGTTATGGCTACACCTTC. Translating it yields CASSLVLGYGYTF.

The chain employs TRBV28 and TRBJ1-1; D ambiguous. CDR1 and CDR2 from the germline V gene are MDHEN and SYDVKM. The CDR3 runs 13 residues. Trimming removed 5 bases at V and 0 bases at J, with 7 bases between. The CDR3: CASSPTLNTEAFF. CDR3 nucleotides: TGTGCCAGCAGTCCTACGTTGAACACTGAAGCTTTCTTT.

This chain connects TRBV7-2 to TRBJ1-6, with D possibly being TRBD1 (6 bases). V lost 2 bases and J 8 bases, leaving 13 bases between the germline ends. Per germline, CDR1 SGHTA and CDR2 FQGNSA. The CDR3 totals 15 residues. The CDR3 loop reads CASSLIGGRDSPLHF. The CDR3 DNA sequence: TGTGCCAGCAGCTTAATAGGGGGAAGGGATTCACCCCTCCACTTT.

The chain recombines TRBV27 with TRBJ1-5; 9 bases align to TRBD1. Germline lookup yields CDR1 MNHEY and CDR2 SMNVEV (reference sequence). The trim removed 5 bases at V and 11 bases at J, leaving 10 bases unmatched. CDR3 length: 14 amino acids. CDR3 DNA sequence: TGTGCCAGCAGTCGGGACAGGGAGGGTCGAGCCCAGCATTTT. This sequence encodes CASSRDREGRAQHF.

The chain joins TRBV7-2 to TRBJ2-5; 9 bases match TRBD2. Germline CDR1 reads SGHTA; CDR2 reads FQGNSA. The CDR3 sequence is 19 residues long. After removal of 6 bases from V and 5 bases from J, the junction contained 22 bases not matched to a gene. The CDR3 loop is CASRSRRRLAGRPQETQYF. The CDR3 nucleotides are TGTGCCAGCAGATCGAGACGTAGGCTAGCGGGGAGACCCCAGGAGACCCAGTACTTC. The variable domain in full, completed from reference TRBV7-2 and TRBJ2-5, reads GAGVSQSPSNKVTEKGKDVELRCDPISGHTALYWYRQSLGQGLEFLIYFQGNSAPDKSGLPSDRFSAERTGGSVSTLTIQRTQQEDSAVYLCASRSRRRLAGRPQETQYFGPGTRLLVL.

This rearrangement joins TRBV7-2 to TRBJ2-7; 9 bases are shared with TRBD2. From germline, CDR1 is SGHTA and CDR2 FQGNSA. J gave up 3 bases and V 5 bases, and 8 bases lay outside the gene matches. The CDR3 contains 15 residues. CDR3 nucleotides: TGTGCCAGCAGCACCTTAGCGGGGGTGAACTACGAGCAGTACTTC. It encodes CASSTLAGVNYEQYF.

V is TRBV28 and J is TRBJ2-5, with 7 bases aligning to TRBD1. V shed 3 bases, J shed 5 bases, and the junction held 15 bases outside the gene matches. The CDR3 consists of 17 residues. Germline CDR1 and CDR2: MDHEN and SYDVKM. CDR3 amino acids: CASSFVTGKGNRETQYF. The CDR3 DNA follows: TGTGCCAGCAGTTTTGTGACAGGGAAAGGAAATCGTGAGACCCAGTACTTC.

This clone has only one observation. The rearrangement joins TRBV7-9 to TRBJ1-1; D is undetermined. V lost 0 bases, J lost 10 bases, and 15 bases lay in between. Germline V lookup: CDR1 SEHNR, CDR2 FQNEAQ (reference sequence). The CDR3 consists of 14 residues. CDR3 sequence reads: CASSLAGSRVVAFF. As DNA, the CDR3 is TGTGCCAGCAGCTTAGCGGGCAGCCGGGTCGTAGCTTTCTTT.

This chain connects TRBV5-1 to TRBJ2-3; 7 nucleotides agree with TRBD1. Unmatched junction bases numbered 14, after V lost 5 bases and J lost 8 bases. CDR3 length equals 15 residues. Looked up from germline, CDR1 is SGHRS and CDR2 is YFSETQ. CDR3 in amino acids: CASRAPGGLSGTQYF. The CDR3, as DNA: TGCGCCAGCAGAGCTCCAGGGGGTCTTTCGGGTACGCAGTATTTT.

The chain carries TRBV6-6 and TRBJ1-1; D is unresolved. This CDR3 contains 9 residues. The germline CDR1 and CDR2 sequences are MNHNY and SVGAGI (reference sequence). Trimming cost V 7 bases and J 6 bases, with 3 bases left between them. This CDR3 is CASTAEAFF. In nucleotides, the CDR3 is TGTGCCAGCACGGCTGAAGCTTTCTTT.

There are a few counts of this clone. Other DNA sequences in this sample translate to the same CDR3. J is TRBJ2-3 and V is TRBV2, with 7 bases that match TRBD2. The germline CDR1 and CDR2 sequences are SNHLY and FYNNEI. V was pared by 5 bases and J by 2 bases, with 1 base of the junction left unmatched. CDR3 length: 13 residues. The CDR3 DNA follows: TGTGCCAGCAGTAGGGACTACACAGATACGCAGTATTTT. Its translation is CASSRDYTDTQYF.

The gene calls are TRBV28 and TRBJ1-2; 7 bases match TRBD1. V shed 2 bases, J shed 5 bases, and the junction held 5 bases outside the gene matches. The germline V gene encodes CDR1 MDHEN and CDR2 SYDVKM. The CDR3 length is 14 residues. The DNA of the CDR3 is TGTGCCAGCAGTTTAGTAGGGGGCACTTATGGCTACACCTTC. Translating gives CASSLVGGTYGYTF.

The chain has TRBV28 and TRBJ1-2; D is perhaps TRBD1 (5 bases). Looked up from germline, CDR1 is MDHEN and CDR2 is SYDVKM. The CDR3 is 13 residues long. V was trimmed by 3 bases and J by 6 bases, leaving 11 bases between them. CDR3 residues: CASSLWGRDGYTF. The CDR3 nucleotides are TGTGCCAGCAGTTTGTGGGGGAGAGATGGCTACACCTTC.

In this sample, this clone turned up a few times. The V and J genes are TRBV5-4 and TRBJ1-1; D gene unclear. This CDR3 is 12 amino acids long. Germline CDR1 reads SGHNT; CDR2 reads YYREEE (reference sequence). Trimming removed 4 bases from V and 1 base from J, with 5 bases in between. The DNA for the CDR3 is TGTGCCAGCAGCCGACAGAACACTGAAGCTTTCTTT. Amino acids: CASSRQNTEAFF.

The chain employs TRBV18 and TRBJ2-2; 7 nucleotides line up with TRBD1. The CDR3 is 16 residues long. The trim removed 3 bases at V and 1 base at J, leaving 5 bases unmatched. Germline values: CDR1 KGHSH, CDR2 LQKENI. CDR3 loop: CASSPRQGLNTGELFF. CDR3 DNA: TGTGCCAGCTCACCTAGACAGGGCCTGAACACCGGGGAGCTGTTTTTT. The whole variable domain, filled in from reference TRBV18 and TRBJ2-2, reads NAGVMQNPRHLVRRRGQEARLRCSPMKGHSHVYWYRQLPEEGLKFMVYLQKENIIDESGMPKERFSAEFPKEGPSILRIQQVVRGDSAAYFCASSPRQGLNTGELFFGEGSRLTVL.

V is TRBV28 and J is TRBJ1-5; the D is unclear. The CDR3 is 14 amino acids. V was clipped by 1 base and J by 8 bases, with 12 bases between them. Germline CDR1 reads MDHEN; CDR2 reads SYDVKM. The CDR3 DNA is TGTGCCAGCAGTTTATTGGAAGGGTGGAAGCCCCAGCATTTT. Protein: CASSLLEGWKPQHF.

This clone appeared a few times. This CDR3 is CASSPRENTEAFF. CDR3 nucleotides: TGTGCCAGCAGCCCCCGTGAGAATACTGAAGCTTTCTTT. This chain connects TRBV7-2 to TRBJ1-1; D is undetermined. Germline values: CDR1 SGHTA, CDR2 FQGNSA. V was shortened by 5 bases and J by 5 bases, with 12 bases between the two germline ends. The CDR3 consists of 13 residues.

This rearrangement joins TRBV11-2 to TRBJ2-3, with 12 bases aligning to TRBD2. V trimming: 5 bases; J trimming: 8 bases; junction bases outside the gene matches: 11. This CDR3 comprises 16 residues. The germline gives CDR1 SGHAT, CDR2 FQNNGV. CDR3 residues: CASSPTSGGTQGTQYF. The CDR3, as DNA: TGTGCCAGCAGCCCCACTAGCGGGGGGACTCAAGGTACGCAGTATTTT.

J is TRBJ2-7 and V is TRBV29-1; 9 positions match TRBD1. The CDR3 covers 12 residues. V trimming: 6 bases; J trimming: 2 bases; junction bases outside the gene matches: 2. Germline loops: CDR1 SQVTM, CDR2 ANQGSEA. CDR3 loop: CSVGTGPYEQYF. Written as DNA, the CDR3 is TGCAGCGTAGGGACAGGGCCCTACGAGCAGTACTTC.

The chain uses TRBV27 and TRBJ1-6, with 8 bases identical to TRBD1. Germline assignment: CDR1 MNHEY and CDR2 SMNVEV (reference sequence). The CDR3 spans 15 residues. Trimming at V came to 6 bases and at J to 10 bases, leaving 11 bases not matched to a gene. CDR3: CASRATGAGGSPLHF. The CDR3 nucleotides read TGTGCCAGCAGGGCGACAGGGGCGGGGGGATCACCCCTCCACTTT.

The chain links TRBV5-1 to TRBJ2-7; the D gene is possibly TRBD2 (6 bases). The ends were cut back, 1 base at V and 1 base at J, with 18 bases in the middle. Per germline, CDR1 SGHRS and CDR2 YFSETQ. CDR3 length equals 17 residues. CDR3 in DNA: TGCGCCAGCAGCTTGTCTAATACCGGGACTGTTTCCTACGAGCAGTACTTC. Translation: CASSLSNTGTVSYEQYF.

The chain combines TRBV13 with TRBJ2-7, with a possible D match to TRBD1 (5 bases). The germline CDR1 and CDR2 sequences are PRHDT and FYEKMQ (reference sequence). The V end was cut by 0 bases, the J end by 6 bases, with 18 bases between. This CDR3 is 16 amino acids long. The CDR3: CASSLGVQGPRGEQYF. The DNA for the CDR3 is TGTGCCAGCAGCTTAGGCGTGCAGGGCCCAAGGGGCGAGCAGTACTTC.

The chain has TRBV4-3 and TRBJ2-3, with 11 bases identical to TRBD2. The V gene end was trimmed by 5 bases and the J gene end by 8 bases; junction bases not matched to a gene: 12. CDR3 size: 16 residues. Germline-derived CDR1 and CDR2 are LGHNA and YSLEER. DNA for the CDR3: TGCGCCAGCAGCGAACAGTTAGCGGGGGGGGGAGGTACGCAGTATTTT. It yields the protein CASSEQLAGGGGTQYF.

The chain is built from TRBV7-3 and TRBJ2-1; D unresolved. The CDR3 covers 16 residues. Trimming took 4 bases from V and 4 from J, leaving 17 bases between them. The V gene's germline CDR1 is SGHTA and CDR2 FQGTGA. The CDR3 nucleotides read TGTGCCAGCAGCTCGGGTGGCAGGCTCGGTTACAATGAGCAGTTCTTC. Translation gives CASSSGGRLGYNEQFF.